The 29 T cell receptor beta chains reported below all come from one sample, sequenced in a study of blood T cells in healthy people across ages. The authors ran a second PCR of roughly 6 to 12 cycles using a sample-barcoded 5' primer and a J-beta primer mix. Each CDR3 protein gets one entry after TCRdb re-called the 5' RACE reads with MiXCR. This table has around 690,000 distinct CDR3 sequences, 45% to 65% appearing once. The sample comprised blood. These receptors all stem from a man between 60 and 75 years old in good health.

The chain couples TRBV29-1 to TRBJ1-1; 7 bases align to TRBD1. This CDR3 comprises 15 residues. CDR1 and CDR2 (germline): SQVTM, ANQGSEA. Germline trimming cut 6 bases from V and 1 base from J; bases unmatched to any gene: 11. CDR3 DNA: TGCAGCGTCCCCCACAGGGGCAATGGGAACACTGAAGCTTTCTTT. Translating it yields CSVPHRGNGNTEAFF.

The chain joins TRBV20-1 to TRBJ1-2; D perhaps matches TRBD1 (6 bases). Deletions cut 0 bases from V and 4 bases from J, with 21 bases between. Germline loops: CDR1 DFQATT, CDR2 SNEGSKA (reference sequence). The CDR3 is 17 amino acids. DNA of the CDR3: TGCAGTGCTAGAGAGGGCTCGGGGGGCAGAACCTCCTATGGCTACACCTTC. Protein sequence: CSAREGSGGRTSYGYTF.

The chain links TRBV20-1 to TRBJ2-7; 7 positions match TRBD1. CDR1 and CDR2 from the germline V gene are DFQATT and SNEGSKA (reference sequence). The CDR3 loop spans 11 amino acids. The ends lost 6 bases at V and 4 bases at J; junction bases unmatched: 3. The CDR3: CSAYRGYEQYF. The CDR3 DNA is TGCAGTGCGTACAGGGGTTACGAGCAGTACTTC.

The rearrangement uses TRBV2 and TRBJ2-5; D is uncertain. Germline CDR1 reads SNHLY; CDR2 reads FYNNEI. V shed 2 bases and J shed 2 bases, with 12 bases lying between them. CDR3 length: 15 amino acids. The DNA for the CDR3 is TGTGCCAGCAGTGAATTTGGGCCCCCACAAGAGACCCAGTACTTC. It codes for CASSEFGPPQETQYF.

The V gene is TRBV15, the J gene TRBJ2-2; 8 bases line up with TRBD1. V lost 5 bases and J lost 5; bases outside the gene matches: 7. This CDR3 spans 15 amino acids. Germline V gene sequence: CDR1 LNHNV, CDR2 YYDKDF (reference sequence). The CDR3 reads CATSPRTGSTGELFF. The CDR3 DNA sequence: TGTGCCACCAGCCCCCGGACAGGGAGTACCGGGGAGCTGTTTTTT.

The chain has TRBV3-1 and TRBJ2-5, with a possible D match to TRBD2 (5 bases). Per the germline V gene, CDR1 is LGHDT and CDR2 is YNNKEL (reference sequence). V lost 2 bases, J lost 7 bases, and 11 bases lay in between. This CDR3 contains 13 residues. CDR3 coding DNA: TGTGCCAGCAGCCAAACTCCAGAGGGGACCCAGTACTTC. This encodes CASSQTPEGTQYF.

The gene calls are TRBV20-1 and TRBJ2-5; TRBD2 matches 7 bases. Per the germline V gene, CDR1 is DFQATT and CDR2 is SNEGSKA (reference sequence). The CDR3 length is 15 residues. The V gene end was trimmed by 1 base and the J gene end by 2 bases; junction bases not matched to a gene: 7. CDR3 nucleotide sequence: TGCAGTGCTAGAGGGGTCGAGCGGGGACAAGAGACCCAGTACTTC. It encodes CSARGVERGQETQYF.

This clonotype appeared a few times. This chain joins TRBV7-2 and TRBJ2-3; tentatively, D is TRBD1 (5 bases). The CDR3 runs 16 residues. The germline V gene encodes CDR1 SGHTA and CDR2 FQGNSA. Trimming took 5 bases from V and 5 from J, leaving 20 bases between them. As DNA, the CDR3 is TGTGCCAGCAGCCGAACCGGACAAGGGCTCGGAGATACGCAGTATTTT. It is translated as CASSRTGQGLGDTQYF. The variable domain in full, with the rest retrieved from reference TRBV7-2 and TRBJ2-3, is GAGVSQSPSNKVTEKGKDVELRCDPISGHTALYWYRQSLGQGLEFLIYFQGNSAPDKSGLPSDRFSAERTGGSVSTLTIQRTQQEDSAVYLCASSRTGQGLGDTQYFGPGTRLTVL.

Here the CDR3 reads CSAPSLGANVLTF. As DNA, the CDR3 is TGCAGTGCCCCCAGCCTTGGGGCCAACGTCCTGACTTTC. J is TRBJ2-6 and V is TRBV20-1; D uncertain. CDR3 size: 13 residues. Deletions cut 6 bases from V and 3 bases from J, with 9 bases between. Germline V gene sequence: CDR1 DFQATT, CDR2 SNEGSKA (reference sequence).

The chain uses TRBV9 and TRBJ1-2; 7 bases map to TRBD1. There are 13 residues in the CDR3. V shed 4 bases and J 7 bases; nucleotides not matched to a gene: 7. CDR1 is SGDLS and CDR2 is YYNGEE in the germline V gene. CDR3 sequence reads: CASSPGGYGGYTF. The DNA of the CDR3 is TGTGCCAGCAGCCCAGGGGGATACGGTGGCTACACCTTC.

Only one count was recorded for this clonotype. This chain links TRBV7-2 with TRBJ2-1; 7 bases line up with TRBD2. V was pared by 0 bases and J by 6 bases, with 14 bases of the junction left unmatched. This CDR3 comprises 18 residues. Per the germline V gene, CDR1 is SGHTA and CDR2 is FQGNSA. The CDR3 DNA reads as TGTGCCAGCAGCTTAGCAGCGGTGGGGGGGAGCAAGACCAATGAGCAGTTCTTC. This translates into CASSLAAVGGSKTNEQFF.

With regard to this clonotype: One end of the junction fails to match germline, which may point to a read error. The chain links TRBV15 to TRBJ2-5; D is undetermined. The CDR3 consists of 14 residues. Germline lookup yields CDR1 LNHNV and CDR2 YYDKDF (reference sequence). In DNA form, the CDR3 reads TGTGCCACCAGCAGTCGTGGGAAACAAGAGTCCCAGTACTTC. It codes for CATSSRGKQESQYF.

This clonotype was observed a few times. This sequence joins TRBV25-1 and TRBJ1-2; D not resolved. The ends were cut back, 6 bases at V and 4 bases at J, with 12 bases in the middle. The germline CDR1 and CDR2 sequences are MGHDK and SYGVNS. The CDR3 runs to 13 residues. CDR3 protein: CASRAGHPYGYTF. The CDR3 coding sequence is TGTGCCAGCAGGGCAGGTCATCCCTATGGCTACACCTTC.

This clonotype has more than one count but fewer than ten. The chain carries TRBV5-1 and TRBJ2-7; D possibly corresponds to TRBD1 (5 bases). V lost 10 bases, J lost 5 bases, and 16 bases lay in between. The CDR3 covers 12 residues. In germline, CDR1 is SGHRS, CDR2 YFSETQ. CDR3 loop: CALNQGHHEQYF. Here the CDR3 DNA reads TGCGCCTTGAACCAGGGTCACCACGAGCAGTACTTC.

This clonotype was observed a handful of times. J is TRBJ2-7 and V is TRBV18; D is undetermined. With 2 bases removed from V and 2 bases from J, the gap between germline ends came to 10 bases. The CDR3 spans 14 residues. The V gene's germline CDR1 is KGHSH and CDR2 LQKENI. CDR3 protein: CASSPGQTPYEQYF. Here the CDR3 DNA reads TGTGCCAGCTCACCAGGGCAGACTCCCTACGAGCAGTACTTC.

The chain is built from TRBV24-1 and TRBJ2-5; 8 bases are a match to TRBD1. From germline, CDR1 is KGHDR and CDR2 SFDVKD. The CDR3 has 16 amino acids. Unmatched junction bases numbered 10, after V lost 3 bases and J lost 5 bases. CDR3 residues: CATSDTRQGAGETQYF. For the CDR3, the DNA is TGTGCCACCAGTGATACCCGGCAGGGGGCCGGTGAGACCCAGTACTTC.

The chain employs TRBV20-1 and TRBJ1-6; 7 bases align to TRBD1. The CDR3 is 14 amino acids. With 4 bases clipped from V and 2 bases from J, the junction kept 2 bases outside the gene matches. Germline loops: CDR1 DFQATT, CDR2 SNEGSKA (reference sequence). The CDR3 protein is CSAIQGAYNSPLHF. DNA for the CDR3: TGCAGTGCTATTCAGGGGGCCTATAATTCACCCCTCCACTTT.

The rearrangement links TRBV27 to TRBJ2-5; D ambiguous. The DNA matches TRBJ2-7 better at its end, which makes the J call doubtful. The CDR3 extends over 12 amino acids. From germline, CDR1 is MNHEY and CDR2 SMNVEV (reference sequence). CDR3 sequence reads: CASADLLGEQYF. The CDR3 DNA sequence: TGTGCCAGCGCGGACCTCCTGGGCGAGCAGTACTTC.

V is TRBV20-1 and J is TRBJ2-5; D may be TRBD2 (7 bases). Germline V gene data show CDR1 as DFQATT and CDR2 as SNEGSKA (reference sequence). V was clipped by 3 bases and J by 0 bases, with 14 bases between them. The CDR3 has 15 residues. In DNA form, the CDR3 reads TGCAGTGCTAGCGGAGGGGGGGGACACCAAGAGACCCAGTACTTC. It is translated as CSASGGGGHQETQYF.

The chain carries TRBV14 and TRBJ2-4; 12 bases agree with TRBD1. The J call may be faulty, since TRBJ2-7 better matches the DNA end. CDR1 and CDR2 (germline): SGHDN, FVKESK. The CDR3 length is 19 residues. CDR3 DNA sequence: TGTGCCAGCACCGACCGCCACCGGGACAGGGGGCGCGTAGTCTACGAGCAGTACTTC. Amino acid sequence: CASTDRHRDRGRVVYEQYF.

This clonotype came up a few times. The gene calls are TRBV5-1 and TRBJ2-3, with TRBD1 matching over 8 bases. The CDR3 consists of 18 residues. Germline values: CDR1 SGHRS, CDR2 YFSETQ. The V and J ends lost 4 bases and 2 bases, in that order; junction bases with no gene match: 15. The CDR3 loop is CASSRTLGTGRFTDTQYF. DNA of the CDR3: TGCGCCAGCAGCCGAACCTTAGGGACAGGCCGATTCACAGATACGCAGTATTTT.

The chain is built from TRBV20-1 and TRBJ2-7; no reliable D call. CDR1 is DFQATT, CDR2 SNEGSKA, per germline (reference sequence). With 0 bases removed from V and 2 bases from J, the gap between germline ends came to 8 bases. CDR3 length equals 13 residues. The CDR3 protein is CSARDVTAYEQYF. CDR3 in DNA: TGCAGTGCTAGAGATGTCACAGCCTACGAGCAGTACTTC.

On this clonotype itself: The junction differs from germline at one of its ends, possibly a read error. This chain connects TRBV20-1 to TRBJ2-1, with D perhaps matching TRBD2 (6 bases). This CDR3 is built from 14 residues. Looked up from germline, CDR1 is DFQATT and CDR2 is SNEGSKA (reference sequence). This CDR3 is CSAELAASYSEQFF. The DNA of the CDR3 is TGCAGTGCAGAATTAGCGGCCTCCTACAGTGAGCAGTTCTTC.

J is TRBJ2-3 and V is TRBV9; D remains unclear. The V end was cut by 0 bases, the J end by 6 bases, with 8 bases between. The CDR3 covers 13 residues. Germline assignment: CDR1 SGDLS and CDR2 YYNGEE. In DNA form, the CDR3 reads TGTGCCAGCAGCGTAGAGGGTGGCGATACGCAGTATTTT. Amino acid sequence: CASSVEGGDTQYF.

V gene TRBV9 combines with J gene TRBJ2-6; D not resolved. The CDR3 length is 14 residues. V was cut by 3 bases and J by 1 base, with 5 bases left in between. Per the germline V gene, CDR1 is SGDLS and CDR2 is YYNGEE. CDR3 region: CASSEPSGANVLTF. The CDR3 nucleotides read TGTGCCAGCAGCGAGCCTTCTGGGGCCAACGTCCTGACTTTC.

CDR3 region: CSANGAPGADTQYF. In DNA, the CDR3 is TGCAGCGCTAATGGGGCGCCGGGGGCAGATACGCAGTATTTT. The genes are TRBV29-1 and TRBJ2-3, with D possibly being TRBD2 (6 bases). This CDR3 contains 14 residues. Germline V lookup: CDR1 SQVTM, CDR2 ANQGSEA. The ends were cut back, 7 bases at V and 4 bases at J, with 18 bases in the middle.

With respect to this clonotype: At one boundary the junction diverges from the germline segment, which might be a read error. In nucleotides, the CDR3 is TGCGCCAGCAGTTACCGAAGGGGGTATAATGAAAAACTGTTTTTT. Its translation: CASSYRRGYNEKLFF. V usage is TRBV6-5 and J usage is TRBJ1-4; D is possibly TRBD1 (6 bases). CDR3 length: 15 residues. Germline V gene data show CDR1 as MNHEY and CDR2 as SVGAGI.

This clonotype was counted a single time. The CDR3 here is CASSVKVSSYNEQFF. The CDR3 DNA reads as TGTGCCAGCAGTGTTAAGGTCAGCTCCTACAATGAGCAGTTCTTC. V gene TRBV12-3 or TRBV12-4 combines with J gene TRBJ2-1; D is unclear. The CDR3 is made up of 15 amino acids. V lost 5 bases and J 0 bases, leaving 11 bases between the germline ends.

The V and J genes are TRBV20-1 and TRBJ1-2; possible D gene TRBD1, 5 bases. Trimming cost V 6 bases and J 0 bases, with 11 bases left between them. Germline lookup yields CDR1 DFQATT and CDR2 SNEGSKA (reference sequence). CDR3 length: 13 residues. The CDR3 spells CSAPGPANYGYTF. CDR3 in DNA: TGCAGTGCCCCGGGACCAGCTAACTATGGCTACACCTTC.